This T cell receptor (beta chain) derives from a study of cytomegalovirus exposure and HLA in healthy donors. Study findings and constraints: One later analysis reportedly identified an Asian-associated ancestry cluster that showed fewer N-insertions than the roughly 700-donor mean. A previous analysis found most TCR beta V segments productive roughly 87% or roughly 30% of the time.

This clone was seen a few times. Its target is not known. V was cut by 4 bases and J by 5 bases, with 18 bases left in between. The CDR3 consists of 16 residues. In germline, CDR1 is KGHSH, CDR2 LQKENI. PCR amplification relied on 60 Vbeta primers (plus 13 Jbeta primers). The repertoire was sequenced with immunoSEQ multiplex PCR; TCRdb's copy has only in-frame clones and lacks some. The data hold roughly 120,000 clones, with around 8.5% observed a single time. Donors consisted of healthy bone marrow donors. The sequenced material came from PBMCs. The clonotype was recovered from a man aged 40-55 years in good health and CMV-seronegative. This chain joins TRBV18 and TRBJ2-1; TRBD2 is a possible D gene (5 bases). The CDR3, as DNA: TGTGCCAGCTCACTTTTCTCGAGCGGAGACCACAATGAGCAGTTCTTC. Translating gives CASSLFSSGDHNEQFF.